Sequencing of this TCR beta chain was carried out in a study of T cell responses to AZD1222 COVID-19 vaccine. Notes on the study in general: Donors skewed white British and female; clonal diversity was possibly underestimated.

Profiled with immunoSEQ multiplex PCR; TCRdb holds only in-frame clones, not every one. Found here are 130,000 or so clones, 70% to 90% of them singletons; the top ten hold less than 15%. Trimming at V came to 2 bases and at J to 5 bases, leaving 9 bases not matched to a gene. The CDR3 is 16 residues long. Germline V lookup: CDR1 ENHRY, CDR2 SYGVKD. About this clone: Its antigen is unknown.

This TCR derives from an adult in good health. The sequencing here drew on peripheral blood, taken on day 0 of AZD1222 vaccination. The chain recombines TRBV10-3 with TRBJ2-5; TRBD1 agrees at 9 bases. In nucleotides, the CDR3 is TGTGCCATCAGTGAGGCCCAGGGGACAGGGAGGGAGACCCAGTACTTC. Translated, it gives CAISEAQGTGRETQYF.